The clone carrying this TCR beta chain was found many times. Its antigen is as yet unknown. A library of TCRbeta sequences, prepared with unique molecular identifiers, was generated. TCRdb recomputed calls from the PCR reads with MiXCR, one row per CDR3 protein. Of hundreds of thousands of distinct CDR3 sequences in the sample, under 15% are singletons; the top ten hold 2% to 2.5%. The sample comes from a study of T-cell reconstitution after alpha-beta-depleted transplantation in children. Points from the study as a whole: T-cell numbers and diversity one year post-transplant derived largely from freshly generated T cells. Surviving recipient cells, namely T cells and thymic progenitors, were the source of high day-60 TCRbeta diversity in some patients. Alpha-beta T cells present about two months after transplant were reported to originate from several hundred expanded graft clones.

CDR3 length: 17 amino acids. Germline assignment: CDR1 MDHEN and CDR2 SYDVKM. V gave up 2 bases and J gave up 5 bases; unmatched junction bases: 11. This receptor was taken from a male patient younger than 18 who had a stem cell transplant for acute myeloid leukemia, so the T cells may come from the graft donor. This chain connects TRBV28 to TRBJ2-1, with 8 bases aligning to TRBD2. Sequenced here: PBMCs, mostly from graft donor cells, sampled 360 days after TCRalphabeta/CD19-depleted stem cell transplant. The CDR3 loop reads CASSLLAGSKTHNEQFF. CDR3 bases: TGTGCCAGCAGTTTACTAGCGGGCTCCAAAACGCACAATGAGCAGTTCTTC.